Listed below are T cell receptor beta chains from one sample, sequenced in a study of CD4+ T cells in melanoma. Data came from immunoSEQ multiplex PCR; TCRdb stores just in-frame clones and leaves some out. The sample has fewer than 150,000 clones; 80% to 95% are singletons. These receptors all stem from a human donor with melanoma. Both conserved end residues are part of each CDR3.

>TRBV5-1|15|TRBJ2-2
CASSLVETNTGELFF
>TRBV7-8|13|TRBJ1-2
CASSLGYGTRYTF
>TRBV9|17|TRBJ2-1
CASSVGASGGAQGEQFF
>TRBV16|16|TRBJ1-1
CASSPQYRGNSAEAFF
>TRBV2|15|TRBJ2-7
CASSVPGTGEYEQYF
>TRBV19|13|TRBJ1-5
CASSIDLYQPQHF
>TRBV7-9|15|TRBJ2-1
CASSLGGRGYNEQFF
>TRBV27|14|TRBJ2-7
CASSRQGYSDEQYF
>TRBV5-1|13|TRBJ1-1
CASSLGPNTEAFF
>TRBV7-3|15|TRBJ2-1
CASSLMGARFREQFF
>TRBV30|14|TRBJ2-5
CAWSVTGGGETQYF
>TRBV2|13|TRBJ2-1
CASRPISANEQFF
>TRBV14|17|TRBJ2-3
CASSHKMGTGGLGTQYF
>TRBV7-6|15|TRBJ1-1
CASTFNGGGNTEAFF
>TRBV29-1|14|TRBJ2-7
CSASLAGTVYEQYF
>TRBV5-6|13|TRBJ1-2
CASSFGQGEGYTF
>TRBV15|14|TRBJ2-3
CATSTGTRRDTQYF
>TRBV19|15|TRBJ1-4
CASSDGTPANEKLFF
>TRBV19|12|TRBJ1-1
CASRSPNTEAFF